The sequence of this T cell receptor (beta chain) was determined in a study of blood T cells in healthy people across ages. A sample-barcoded 5' primer and a J-beta primer mix were used in a second PCR of roughly 7 to 11 cycles. In TCRdb, the 5' RACE reads were re-called with MiXCR into one record per CDR3 protein. There are 600,000 to 1,000,000 distinct CDR3 sequences in the sample; roughly 25% occur only once, and under 4.5% lies in the top ten. These sequences were also reported in another study, on T cells of mothers and their children.

This clonotype was obtained from a boy aged 5-17 years in good health. The specimen was blood.

The CDR3 DNA sequence: TGTGCCAGCAGCTTAGATCAGGGACAGGGTTGGCTCGGACGGGACATTCAGTACTTC. It codes for CASSLDQGQGWLGRDIQYF. The chain combines TRBV11-2 with TRBJ2-4; 9 bases line up with TRBD1. The V gene's germline CDR1 is SGHAT and CDR2 FQNNGV. The CDR3 runs 19 residues. Losses at the gene ends were 0 bases for V and 8 bases for J; bases not matched to a gene: 17. The full variable domain, with the rest looked up from reference TRBV11-2 and TRBJ2-4, is EAGVAQSPRYKIIEKRQSVAFWCNPISGHATLYWYQQILGQGPKLLIQFQNNGVVDDSQLPKDRFSAERLKGVDSTLKIQPAKLEDSAVYLCASSLDQGQGWLGRDIQYFGAGTRLSVL.